This TCR beta chain was sequenced for a study of vaccination and CD4 T cells after COVID-19. Study-level information: Stimulation used overlapping spike peptides from SARS-CoV-2, HCoV-NL63, HCoV-OC43 and HCoV-229E.

Cultured CD4+ T cell DNA was sequenced using the Oncomine TCR Beta short-read assay. One entry per CDR3 protein results from TCRdb running MiXCR on the PCR reads. The sample records just under 20,000 distinct CDR3 sequences, 35% to 50% being singletons. Comment on this clonotype: Its cognate antigen is unknown.

The CDR3 covers 19 residues. V lost 2 bases, J lost 4 bases, and 19 bases stayed unmatched. Germline CDR1 is SEHNR and CDR2 is FQNEAQ (reference sequence). Specified treatment: roughly 10-day PBMC culture with coronavirus spike peptide pools or control peptides (ViraFEST assay). This TCR came from a human donor who had recovered from COVID-19. This chain joins TRBV7-9 and TRBJ1-2; 7 bases align to TRBD1. This sample comprised CD4+ T cells from blood, cultured in vitro, obtained after SARS-CoV-2 vaccination. CDR3 nucleotides: TGTGCCAGCAGCTTAACCTCACAGGGGACCCGGAGTAGGCCCTATGGCTACACCTTC. It codes for CASSLTSQGTRSRPYGYTF.